This T cell receptor (beta chain) was retrieved from a study of CD8 T cells in Susac syndrome. Trimming removed 6 bases from V and 6 bases from J; junction bases left unmatched: 11. This CDR3 has 15 amino acids. Sequencing of TCR beta, carried out with a high-throughput approach, was applied to CD8+ and CD4+ T cells from the blood. Bulk CD8+ and CD4+ cells came from magnetic negative isolation; CD8+ TEMRA by FACS. An input of 0.5 to 1 ug of RNA was subjected to reverse transcription using random hexamers. MiXCR, applied by TCRdb to the immunoSEQ multiplex PCR reads, yields one record per CDR3 protein. The table shows roughly 80,000 distinct CDR3 sequences, with roughly 91% occurring only once.

The sequencing sample was made of CD8+ T cells from PBMCs. The chain uses TRBV12-3 or TRBV12-4 and TRBJ1-5; the match to TRBD1 covers 7 bases. This clonotype was obtained from a human donor with multiple sclerosis. The CDR3 loop is CASSSQGIGLQPQHF. In DNA form, the CDR3 reads TGTGCCAGCAGCTCACAGGGGATCGGTCTTCAGCCCCAGCATTTT.